The entry that follows covers one TCR beta chain sequence. A junction boundary mismatches the germline segment, possibly from a read error. The CDR3 runs to 14 residues. Germline values: CDR1 SEHNR, CDR2 FQNEAQ (reference sequence). Using a J-beta primer mix together with a sample-barcoded 5' primer, a second PCR was run for roughly 6 to 12 cycles. Using its own MiXCR run on the 5' RACE reads, TCRdb lists one record per CDR3 protein. The sample has about 570,000 distinct CDR3 sequences; 25% to 30% are singletons. The data were obtained in a study of blood T cells in healthy people across ages. Individuals who donated were healthy Caucasians from Russia aged about 6 to 100.

The sequenced material came from blood. The clonotype originates from a woman in her sixties or seventies in good health. This chain connects TRBV7-9 to TRBJ2-5; tentative D call: TRBD2 (5 bases). CDR3 DNA: TGTGCCAGCAGCAGGCCGGTCCTTTACAATGAGCGGTTCTTC. This sequence encodes CASSRPVLYNERFF.